A selection of T cell receptor beta chains follows, all from one sample in a study of T cell responses to AZD1222 COVID-19 vaccine. The method was immunoSEQ multiplex PCR; TCRdb's version includes in-frame clones alone and lacks a portion of them. This sample has approximately 120,000 clones; about 89% occur once, and the top ten carry around 7%. Sequencing was performed on peripheral blood, taken on day 0 of AZD1222 vaccination. Receptors were obtained from an adult in good health. CDR3s include the opening cysteine and the closing phenylalanine or tryptophan. D genes are given only for firm matches. Size is omitted from some rows. Given values are once, few, many or a class for expanded clones.

cdr3_aa: CAWRTRQGRNSPLHF; cdr3_nt: TGTGCCTGGCGAACGCGACAGGGGAGGAATTCACCCCTCCACTTT; clone_size: once; v_call: TRBV30; d_call: TRBD1; j_call: TRBJ1-6
cdr3_aa: CASSQEALYGYTF; cdr3_nt: TGCGCCAGCAGCCAAGAAGCGCTCTATGGCTACACCTTC; clone_size: .; v_call: TRBV4-1; d_call: .; j_call: TRBJ1-2
cdr3_aa: CASSLQGRLAKNIQYF; cdr3_nt: TGTGCCAGCAGCTTGCAGGGACGGTTAGCCAAAAACATTCAGTACTTC; clone_size: .; v_call: TRBV5-6; d_call: .; j_call: TRBJ2-4
cdr3_aa: CASSPLGPQTSYEQYF; cdr3_nt: TGTGCCAGCTCACCGCTAGGGCCCCAGACCTCCTACGAGCAGTACTTC; clone_size: .; v_call: TRBV18; d_call: .; j_call: TRBJ2-7
cdr3_aa: CASTLWNRGGTEAFF; cdr3_nt: TGTGCCAGTACCCTATGGAATAGGGGCGGCACTGAAGCTTTCTTT; clone_size: .; v_call: TRBV19; d_call: .; j_call: TRBJ1-1
cdr3_aa: CASSQDPGLAREQFF; cdr3_nt: TGTGCCAGCAGCCAAGACCCCGGACTAGCTCGGGAGCAGTTCTTC; clone_size: .; v_call: TRBV4-2; d_call: TRBD2; j_call: TRBJ2-1
cdr3_aa: CASSIPPGDHSMPPQHF; cdr3_nt: TGTGCCAGTAGTATACCCCCGGGTGACCACTCCATGCCGCCCCAGCATTTT; clone_size: .; v_call: TRBV19; d_call: .; j_call: TRBJ1-5
cdr3_aa: CASSQDREAGTEAFF; cdr3_nt: TGTGCCAGCAGCCAGGACAGGGAGGCCGGTACTGAAGCTTTCTTT; clone_size: once; v_call: TRBV2; d_call: TRBD1; j_call: TRBJ1-1
cdr3_aa: CASSEALRGTEAFF; cdr3_nt: TGTGCCAGCAGTGAAGCGCTTCGGGGCACTGAAGCTTTCTTT; clone_size: .; v_call: TRBV2; d_call: .; j_call: TRBJ1-1
cdr3_aa: CATSRDRSAGGYTF; cdr3_nt: TGTGCCACCAGCAGAGACCGGTCGGCTGGGGGCTACACCTTC; clone_size: .; v_call: TRBV15; d_call: .; j_call: TRBJ1-2
cdr3_aa: CASSLAPGQPYEQYF; cdr3_nt: TGTGCCAGCAGCTTGGCCCCGGGACAGCCCTACGAGCAGTACTTC; clone_size: .; v_call: TRBV7-6; d_call: TRBD1; j_call: TRBJ2-7
cdr3_aa: CASSLRGADNYGYTF; cdr3_nt: TGTGCCAGCAGCTTAAGGGGAGCGGACAACTATGGCTACACCTTC; clone_size: .; v_call: TRBV7-9; d_call: .; j_call: TRBJ1-2
cdr3_aa: CATSREVGPQHF; cdr3_nt: TGTGCCACCAGCAGAGAGGTGGGGCCCCAGCATTTT; clone_size: .; v_call: TRBV15; d_call: .; j_call: TRBJ1-5
cdr3_aa: CASSSTGQFRRGANVLTF; cdr3_nt: TGTGCCAGCAGTTCCACAGGACAGTTCCGACGGGGGGCCAACGTCCTGACTTTC; clone_size: .; v_call: TRBV27; d_call: .; j_call: TRBJ2-6
cdr3_aa: CASSFQQGSLGGYTF; cdr3_nt: TGTGCCAGCAGTTTTCAACAGGGGAGCCTAGGGGGCTACACCTTC; clone_size: .; v_call: TRBV6-5; d_call: TRBD1; j_call: TRBJ1-2
cdr3_aa: CASSVAGDTQYF; cdr3_nt: TGTGCCAGCAGCGTAGCGGGGGATACGCAGTATTTT; clone_size: .; v_call: TRBV9; d_call: .; j_call: TRBJ2-3
cdr3_aa: CASSKLTSHLYEQYF; cdr3_nt: TGCGCCAGCAGCAAATTGACTAGTCACCTCTACGAGCAGTACTTC; clone_size: .; v_call: TRBV5-1; d_call: .; j_call: TRBJ2-7
cdr3_aa: CASSKQGADTIYF; cdr3_nt: TGTGCCAGCAGTAAACAGGGAGCAGACACCATATATTTT; clone_size: .; v_call: TRBV3-1/TRBV3-2; d_call: .; j_call: TRBJ1-3
cdr3_aa: CASSTQGGNSPLHF; cdr3_nt: TGTGCCAGCAGTACACAGGGAGGTAATTCACCCCTCCACTTT; clone_size: .; v_call: TRBV2; d_call: .; j_call: TRBJ1-6
cdr3_aa: CASSKGVRKPQYF; cdr3_nt: TGTGCCAGCAGCAAAGGAGTGAGAAAACCGCAGTACTTC; clone_size: .; v_call: TRBV21-1; d_call: .; j_call: TRBJ2-7
cdr3_aa: CASGPTGGSGYTF; cdr3_nt: TGTGCCAGCGGTCCTACAGGGGGCTCTGGCTACACCTTC; clone_size: .; v_call: TRBV27; d_call: TRBD1; j_call: TRBJ1-2
cdr3_aa: CASSYFGGRGGYTF; cdr3_nt: TGTGCCAGCAGTTACTTCGGGGGGCGGGGTGGCTACACCTTC; clone_size: few; v_call: TRBV6-5; d_call: .; j_call: TRBJ1-2
cdr3_aa: CASSQRVMNTEAFF; cdr3_nt: TGTGCCAGCAGCCAGAGGGTCATGAACACTGAAGCTTTCTTT; clone_size: once; v_call: TRBV3-1/TRBV3-2; d_call: .; j_call: TRBJ1-1
cdr3_aa: CASSLGGTVLAGNTIYF; cdr3_nt: TGTGCCAGCAGCTTGGGTGGGACAGTTTTGGCTGGAAACACCATATATTTT; clone_size: .; v_call: TRBV5-4; d_call: TRBD1; j_call: TRBJ1-3
cdr3_aa: CASSFGGYYGYTF; cdr3_nt: TGTGCCAGCAGCTTTGGTGGTTATTATGGCTACACCTTC; clone_size: few; v_call: TRBV5-4; d_call: .; j_call: TRBJ1-2
cdr3_aa: CASSKARDNNEQFF; cdr3_nt: TGTGCCAGCAGCAAAGCCCGGGACAACAATGAGCAGTTCTTC; clone_size: .; v_call: TRBV21-1; d_call: .; j_call: TRBJ2-1
cdr3_aa: CASSNRDRRSPTF; cdr3_nt: TGTGCCAGCAGTAACCGGGACAGGAGGTCACCCACCTTC; clone_size: .; v_call: TRBV12-3/TRBV12-4; d_call: TRBD1; j_call: TRBJ1-2
cdr3_aa: CASKHPGQDYEQYF; cdr3_nt: TGTGCCAGCAAGCATCCGGGACAGGACTACGAGCAGTACTTC; clone_size: .; v_call: TRBV6-5; d_call: TRBD1; j_call: TRBJ2-7
cdr3_aa: CASSLWQDQHF; cdr3_nt: TGTGCCAGCAGCCTTTGGCAGGATCAGCATTTT; clone_size: .; v_call: TRBV3-1/TRBV3-2; d_call: .; j_call: TRBJ1-5
cdr3_aa: CSASKRQGPRDQPQHF; cdr3_nt: TGCAGTGCTAGTAAGCGACAGGGCCCGAGGGATCAGCCCCAGCATTTT; clone_size: .; v_call: TRBV20-1; d_call: TRBD1; j_call: TRBJ1-5
cdr3_aa: CASRPTPTNYGYTF; cdr3_nt: TGTGCCAGCAGGCCCACACCGACTAACTATGGCTACACCTTC; clone_size: .; v_call: TRBV6-5; d_call: .; j_call: TRBJ1-2
cdr3_aa: CASSWDSNQPQHF; cdr3_nt: TGCGCCAGCAGCTGGGACAGTAATCAGCCCCAGCATTTT; clone_size: .; v_call: TRBV5-1; d_call: TRBD1; j_call: TRBJ1-5
cdr3_aa: CASSINLAGRETQYF; cdr3_nt: TGTGCCAGCAGCATAAACCTAGCGGGAAGAGAGACCCAGTACTTC; clone_size: .; v_call: TRBV3-1/TRBV3-2; d_call: TRBD2; j_call: TRBJ2-5
cdr3_aa: CASSLNDNQPQHF; cdr3_nt: TGTGCCAGCAGTTTGAATGACAATCAGCCCCAGCATTTT; clone_size: once; v_call: TRBV12-3/TRBV12-4; d_call: .; j_call: TRBJ1-5
cdr3_aa: CASSTRQGTRNTEAFF; cdr3_nt: TGTGCCAGTAGTACCCGCCAGGGGACGAGGAACACTGAAGCTTTCTTT; clone_size: once; v_call: TRBV19; d_call: .; j_call: TRBJ1-1
cdr3_aa: CAISVTGGANSPLHF; cdr3_nt: TGTGCCATCAGTGTTACGGGGGGCGCGAATTCACCCCTCCACTTT; clone_size: .; v_call: TRBV10-3; d_call: .; j_call: TRBJ1-6
cdr3_aa: CASSANTDTQYF; cdr3_nt: TGCGCCAGCAGTGCCAACACAGATACGCAGTATTTT; clone_size: .; v_call: TRBV10-1; d_call: .; j_call: TRBJ2-3
cdr3_aa: CASTPVSNTYEQYF; cdr3_nt: TGTGCCAGCACCCCCGTTTCAAACACCTACGAGCAGTACTTC; clone_size: .; v_call: TRBV6-6; d_call: .; j_call: TRBJ2-7
cdr3_aa: CASSLGLGRGAQYF; cdr3_nt: TGTGCCAGCAGTTTAGGGTTGGGCCGCGGGGCCCAGTACTTC; clone_size: .; v_call: TRBV27; d_call: .; j_call: TRBJ2-5
cdr3_aa: CASSSWERGAYEQYF; cdr3_nt: TGTGCCAGCAGTTCTTGGGAGAGGGGGGCCTACGAGCAGTACTTC; clone_size: once; v_call: TRBV28; d_call: .; j_call: TRBJ2-7
cdr3_aa: CASSSTGDTLGFF; cdr3_nt: TGCGCCAGCAGCTCCACAGGGGACACCCTGGGGTTCTTT; clone_size: .; v_call: TRBV5-1; d_call: TRBD1; j_call: TRBJ1-1
cdr3_aa: CASSQEGRADGYTF; cdr3_nt: TGTGCCAGCAGCCAAGAGGGCAGGGCTGATGGCTACACCTTC; clone_size: .; v_call: TRBV3-1/TRBV3-2; d_call: .; j_call: TRBJ1-2
cdr3_aa: CAIRDSSYEQYF; cdr3_nt: TGTGCCATCAGGGACAGCTCCTACGAGCAGTACTTC; clone_size: .; v_call: TRBV10-3; d_call: .; j_call: TRBJ2-7
cdr3_aa: CASSGGASTDTQYF; cdr3_nt: TGTGCCAGCAGTGGGGGGGCTAGCACAGATACGCAGTATTTT; clone_size: .; v_call: TRBV27; d_call: .; j_call: TRBJ2-3
cdr3_aa: CASRPRGGHEQYF; cdr3_nt: TGTGCCAGCAGGCCCCGGGGGGGGCACGAGCAGTACTTC; clone_size: .; v_call: TRBV12-3/TRBV12-4; d_call: TRBD2; j_call: TRBJ2-7
cdr3_aa: CASSEHSMAYQPQHF; cdr3_nt: TGTGCCAGCAGTGAACATTCGATGGCGTATCAGCCCCAGCATTTT; clone_size: once; v_call: TRBV6-1; d_call: .; j_call: TRBJ1-5
cdr3_aa: CASSRDRGSSGYTF; cdr3_nt: TGTGCCAGCAGTCGGGACAGGGGTTCCAGCGGCTACACCTTC; clone_size: .; v_call: TRBV2; d_call: TRBD1; j_call: TRBJ1-2
cdr3_aa: CAIDSGDYSNQPQHF; cdr3_nt: TGTGCCATTGACTCAGGGGACTATAGCAATCAGCCCCAGCATTTT; clone_size: once; v_call: TRBV10-3; d_call: .; j_call: TRBJ1-5
cdr3_aa: CASSGGRQGVRGTDTQYF; cdr3_nt: TGTGCCAGCAGTGGGGGCCGACAGGGGGTGAGAGGCACAGATACGCAGTATTTT; clone_size: few; v_call: TRBV6-1; d_call: TRBD1; j_call: TRBJ2-3
cdr3_aa: CASSSTGSLDSPLHF; cdr3_nt: TGTGCCAGCAGCTCGACAGGGTCGTTGGATTCACCCCTCCACTTT; clone_size: .; v_call: TRBV5-5; d_call: TRBD1; j_call: TRBJ1-6
cdr3_aa: CASRTGDTDTQYF; cdr3_nt: TGTGCCAGCCGTACAGGGGACACAGATACGCAGTATTTT; clone_size: .; v_call: TRBV9; d_call: TRBD1; j_call: TRBJ2-3
cdr3_aa: CAWSSYTQYF; cdr3_nt: TGTGCCTGGAGTTCATATACGCAGTATTTT; clone_size: .; v_call: TRBV30; d_call: .; j_call: TRBJ2-3
cdr3_aa: CAWSRMDRGFEAFF; cdr3_nt: TGTGCCTGGAGTCGAATGGACAGGGGGTTTGAAGCTTTCTTT; clone_size: .; v_call: TRBV30; d_call: TRBD1; j_call: TRBJ1-1
cdr3_aa: CASSYSDSGRGRREQYF; cdr3_nt: TGTGCCAGCAGTTACTCGGATAGCGGGAGGGGTCGTCGCGAGCAGTACTTC; clone_size: .; v_call: TRBV6-2/TRBV6-3; d_call: TRBD2; j_call: TRBJ2-7
cdr3_aa: CASSSTTGTGFDEKLFF; cdr3_nt: TGTGCCAGCAGTTCAACCACCGGGACAGGGTTTGATGAAAAACTGTTTTTT; clone_size: once; v_call: TRBV28; d_call: TRBD1; j_call: TRBJ1-4